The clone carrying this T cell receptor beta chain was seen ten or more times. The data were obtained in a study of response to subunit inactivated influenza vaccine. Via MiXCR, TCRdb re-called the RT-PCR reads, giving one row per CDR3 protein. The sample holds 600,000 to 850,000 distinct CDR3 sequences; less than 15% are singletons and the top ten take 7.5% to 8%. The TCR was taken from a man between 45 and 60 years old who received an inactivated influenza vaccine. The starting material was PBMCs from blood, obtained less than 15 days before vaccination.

This CDR3 is CASSQTAQGAGGNTIYF. In nucleotides, the CDR3 is TGCGCCAGCAGCCAAACTGCCCAGGGGGCCGGTGGAAACACCATATATTTT. V gene TRBV4-1 combines with J gene TRBJ1-3; TRBD1 agrees at 8 bases. The CDR3 sequence is 17 residues long. Germline V gene lookup returns CDR1 MGHRA and CDR2 YSYEKL. The V gene end was trimmed by 2 bases and the J gene end by 3 bases; junction bases not matched to a gene: 9.